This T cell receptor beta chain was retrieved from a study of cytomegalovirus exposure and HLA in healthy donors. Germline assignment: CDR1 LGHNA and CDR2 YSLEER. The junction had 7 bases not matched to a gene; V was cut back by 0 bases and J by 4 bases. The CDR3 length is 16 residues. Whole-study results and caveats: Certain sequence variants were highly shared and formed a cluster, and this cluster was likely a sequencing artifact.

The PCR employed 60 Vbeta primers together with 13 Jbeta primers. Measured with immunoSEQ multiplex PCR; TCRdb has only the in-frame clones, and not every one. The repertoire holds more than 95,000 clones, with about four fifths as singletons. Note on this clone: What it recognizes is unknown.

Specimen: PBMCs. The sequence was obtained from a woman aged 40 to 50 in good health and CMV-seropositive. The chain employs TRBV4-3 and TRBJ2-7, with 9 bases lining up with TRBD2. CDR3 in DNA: TGCGCCAGCAGCCAAGATGGCTCTAGCGGGACTTACGAGCAGTACTTC. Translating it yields CASSQDGSSGTYEQYF.